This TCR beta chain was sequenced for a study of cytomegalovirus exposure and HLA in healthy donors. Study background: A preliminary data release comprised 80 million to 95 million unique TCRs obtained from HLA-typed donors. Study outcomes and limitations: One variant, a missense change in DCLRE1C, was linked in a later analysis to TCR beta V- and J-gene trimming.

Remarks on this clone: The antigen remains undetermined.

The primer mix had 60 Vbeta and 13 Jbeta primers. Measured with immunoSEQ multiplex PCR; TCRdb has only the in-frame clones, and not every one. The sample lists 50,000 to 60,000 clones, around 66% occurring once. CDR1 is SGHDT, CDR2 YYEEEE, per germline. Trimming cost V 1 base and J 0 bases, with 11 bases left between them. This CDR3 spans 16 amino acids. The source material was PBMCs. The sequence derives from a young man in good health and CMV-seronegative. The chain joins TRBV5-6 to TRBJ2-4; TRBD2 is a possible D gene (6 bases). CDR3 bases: TGTGCCAGCAGCTTGCCCGGCGGGGTAGCCAAAAACATTCAGTACTTC. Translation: CASSLPGGVAKNIQYF.